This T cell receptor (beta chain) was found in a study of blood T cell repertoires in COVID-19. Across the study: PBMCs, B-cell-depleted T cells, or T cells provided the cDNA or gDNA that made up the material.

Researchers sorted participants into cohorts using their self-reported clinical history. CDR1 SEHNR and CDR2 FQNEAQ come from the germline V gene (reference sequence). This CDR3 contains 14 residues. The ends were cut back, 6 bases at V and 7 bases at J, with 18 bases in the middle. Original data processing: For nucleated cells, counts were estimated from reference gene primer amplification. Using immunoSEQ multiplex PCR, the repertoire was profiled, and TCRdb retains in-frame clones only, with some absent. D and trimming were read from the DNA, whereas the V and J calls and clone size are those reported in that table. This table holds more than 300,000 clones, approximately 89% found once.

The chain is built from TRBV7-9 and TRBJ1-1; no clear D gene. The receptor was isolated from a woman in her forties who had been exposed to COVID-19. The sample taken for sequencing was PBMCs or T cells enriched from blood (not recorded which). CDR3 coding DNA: TGTGCCAGCAGTCGAGACACGGTCTCTATTGAAGCTTTCTTT. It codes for CASSRDTVSIEAFF.